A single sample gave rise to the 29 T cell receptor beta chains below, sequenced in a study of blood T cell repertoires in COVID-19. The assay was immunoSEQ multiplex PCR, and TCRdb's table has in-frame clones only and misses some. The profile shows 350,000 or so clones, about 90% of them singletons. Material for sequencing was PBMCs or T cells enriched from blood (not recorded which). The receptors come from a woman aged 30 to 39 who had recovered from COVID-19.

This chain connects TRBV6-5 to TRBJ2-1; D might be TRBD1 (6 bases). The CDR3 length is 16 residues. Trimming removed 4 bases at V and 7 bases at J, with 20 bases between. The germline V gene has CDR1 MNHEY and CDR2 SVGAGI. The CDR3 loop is CASSSPYREPRNEQFF. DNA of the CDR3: TGTGCCAGCAGTTCTCCGTACAGGGAACCGCGGAATGAGCAGTTCTTC.

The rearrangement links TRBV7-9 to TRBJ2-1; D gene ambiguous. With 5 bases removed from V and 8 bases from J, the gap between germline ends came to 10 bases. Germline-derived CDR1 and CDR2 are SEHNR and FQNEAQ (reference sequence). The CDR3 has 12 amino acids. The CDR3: CASSPTRYEQFF. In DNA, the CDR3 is TGTGCCAGCAGCCCTACTCGTTATGAGCAGTTCTTC.

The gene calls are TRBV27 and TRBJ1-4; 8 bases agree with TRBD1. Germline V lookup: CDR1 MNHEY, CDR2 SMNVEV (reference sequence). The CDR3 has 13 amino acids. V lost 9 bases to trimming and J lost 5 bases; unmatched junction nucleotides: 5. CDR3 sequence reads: CASQDRANEKLFF. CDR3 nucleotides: TGTGCCAGTCAGGACAGGGCGAATGAAAAACTGTTTTTT.

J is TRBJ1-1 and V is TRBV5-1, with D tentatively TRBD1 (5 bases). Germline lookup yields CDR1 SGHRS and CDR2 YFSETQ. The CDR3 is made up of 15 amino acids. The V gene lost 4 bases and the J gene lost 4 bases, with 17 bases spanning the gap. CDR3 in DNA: TGCGCCAGCAGCGGAACCCAGGGCGTAAGCACTGAAGCTTTCTTT. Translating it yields CASSGTQGVSTEAFF.

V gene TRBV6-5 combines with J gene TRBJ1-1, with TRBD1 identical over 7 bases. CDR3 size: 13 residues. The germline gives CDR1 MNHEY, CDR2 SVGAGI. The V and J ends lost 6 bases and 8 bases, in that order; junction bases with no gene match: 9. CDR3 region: CASRTPRGQEAFF. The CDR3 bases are TGTGCCAGCAGGACACCCCGGGGACAGGAAGCTTTCTTT.

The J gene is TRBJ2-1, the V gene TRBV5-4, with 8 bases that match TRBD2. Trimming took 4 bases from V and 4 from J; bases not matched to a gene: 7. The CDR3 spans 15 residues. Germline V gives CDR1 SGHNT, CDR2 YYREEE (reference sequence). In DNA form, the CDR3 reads TGTGCCAGCAGCACCTATAGCGGGGAGTACAATGAGCAGTTCTTC. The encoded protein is CASSTYSGEYNEQFF.

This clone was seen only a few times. DNA of the CDR3: TGTGCCAGCAGCTTAGGGCTAACCGAACAGAATTCACCCCTCCACTTT. Encoded protein: CASSLGLTEQNSPLHF. The chain uses TRBV7-7 and TRBJ1-6; unclear D gene. V lost 1 base to trimming and J lost 7 bases, with 14 bases between them. Germline-derived CDR1 and CDR2 are SSHAT and FNYEAQ (reference sequence). The CDR3 contains 16 residues.

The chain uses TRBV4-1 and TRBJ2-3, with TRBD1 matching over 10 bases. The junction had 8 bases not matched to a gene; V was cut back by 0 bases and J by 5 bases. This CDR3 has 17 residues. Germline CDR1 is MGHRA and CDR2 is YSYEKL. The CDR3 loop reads CASSQDFDRGPVDTQYF. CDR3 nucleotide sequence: TGCGCCAGCAGCCAAGATTTTGACAGGGGGCCGGTAGATACGCAGTATTTT.

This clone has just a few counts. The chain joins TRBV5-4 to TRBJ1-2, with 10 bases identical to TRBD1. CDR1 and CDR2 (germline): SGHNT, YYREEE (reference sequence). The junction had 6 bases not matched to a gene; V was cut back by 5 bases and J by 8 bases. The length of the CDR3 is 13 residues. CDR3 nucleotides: TGTGCCAGCAGTTACCCGGGACAGGGGGGCTACACCTTC. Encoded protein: CASSYPGQGGYTF.

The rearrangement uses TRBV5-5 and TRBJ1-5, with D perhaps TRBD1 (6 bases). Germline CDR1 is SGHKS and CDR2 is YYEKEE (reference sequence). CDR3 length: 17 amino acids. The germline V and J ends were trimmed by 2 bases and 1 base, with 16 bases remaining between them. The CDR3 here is CASSFIQTGASNQPQHF. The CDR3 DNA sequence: TGTGCCAGCAGCTTTATCCAGACAGGAGCGAGCAATCAGCCCCAGCATTTT.

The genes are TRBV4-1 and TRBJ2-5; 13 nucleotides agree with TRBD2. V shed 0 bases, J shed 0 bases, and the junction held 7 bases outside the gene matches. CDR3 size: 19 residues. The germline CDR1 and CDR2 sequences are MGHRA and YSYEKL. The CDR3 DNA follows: TGCGCCAGCAGCCAAGAAATGGGACTAGCGGGGTCTTACCAAGAGACCCAGTACTTC. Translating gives CASSQEMGLAGSYQETQYF.

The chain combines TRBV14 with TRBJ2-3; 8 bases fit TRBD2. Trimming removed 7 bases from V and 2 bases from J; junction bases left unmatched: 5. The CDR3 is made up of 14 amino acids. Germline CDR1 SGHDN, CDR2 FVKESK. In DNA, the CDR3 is TGTGCCAGCAAACGGGGGGGGCCCACAGATACGCAGTATTTT. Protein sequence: CASKRGGPTDTQYF.

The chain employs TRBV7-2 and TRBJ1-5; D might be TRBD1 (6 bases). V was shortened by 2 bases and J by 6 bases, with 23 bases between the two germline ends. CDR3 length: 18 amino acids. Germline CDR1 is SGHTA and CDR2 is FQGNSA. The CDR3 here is CASSLSPHLTGKIQPQHF. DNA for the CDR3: TGTGCCAGCAGCTTATCACCCCACTTGACAGGAAAAATTCAGCCCCAGCATTTT.

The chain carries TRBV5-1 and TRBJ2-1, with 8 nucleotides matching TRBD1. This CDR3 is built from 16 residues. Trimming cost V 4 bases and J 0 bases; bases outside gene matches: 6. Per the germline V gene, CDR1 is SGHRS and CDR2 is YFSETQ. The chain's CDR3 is CASSKGQESSYNEQFF. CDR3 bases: TGCGCCAGCAGCAAGGGACAGGAGAGCTCCTACAATGAGCAGTTCTTC.

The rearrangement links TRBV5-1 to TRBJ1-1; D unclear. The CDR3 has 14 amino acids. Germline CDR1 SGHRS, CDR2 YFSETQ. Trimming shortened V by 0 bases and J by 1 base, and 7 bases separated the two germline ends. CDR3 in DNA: TGCGCCAGCAGCTTGGAATTCAGGAACACTGAAGCTTTCTTT. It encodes CASSLEFRNTEAFF.

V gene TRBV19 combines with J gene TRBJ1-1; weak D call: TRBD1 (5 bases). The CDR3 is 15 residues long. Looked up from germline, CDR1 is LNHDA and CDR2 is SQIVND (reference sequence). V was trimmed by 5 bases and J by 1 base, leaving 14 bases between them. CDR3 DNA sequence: TGTGCCAGTAGTCCCCAGGGCCCCGGGAACACTGAAGCTTTCTTT. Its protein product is CASSPQGPGNTEAFF. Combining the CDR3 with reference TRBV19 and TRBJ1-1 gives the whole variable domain DGGITQSPKYLFRKEGQNVTLSCEQNLNHDAMYWYRQDPGQGLRLIYYSQIVNDFQKGDIAEGYSVSREKKESFPLTVTSAQKNPTAFYLCASSPQGPGNTEAFFGQGTRLTVV.

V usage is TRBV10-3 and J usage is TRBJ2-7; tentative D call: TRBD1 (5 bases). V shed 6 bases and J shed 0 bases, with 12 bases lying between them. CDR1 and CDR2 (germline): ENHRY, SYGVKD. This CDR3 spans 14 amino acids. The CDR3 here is CAIRETAFSYEQYF. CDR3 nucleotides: TGTGCCATCAGGGAGACAGCTTTCTCCTACGAGCAGTACTTC.

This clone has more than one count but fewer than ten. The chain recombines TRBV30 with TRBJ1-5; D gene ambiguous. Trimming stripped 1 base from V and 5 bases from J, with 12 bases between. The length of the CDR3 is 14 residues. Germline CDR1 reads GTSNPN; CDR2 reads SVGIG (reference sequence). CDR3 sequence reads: CAWSGVTRDQPQHF. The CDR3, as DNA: TGTGCCTGGAGTGGGGTGACCCGGGATCAGCCCCAGCATTTT.

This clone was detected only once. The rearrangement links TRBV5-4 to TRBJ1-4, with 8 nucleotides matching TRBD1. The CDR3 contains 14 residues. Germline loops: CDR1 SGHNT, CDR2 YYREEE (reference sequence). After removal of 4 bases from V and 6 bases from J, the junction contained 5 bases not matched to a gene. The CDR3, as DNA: TGTGCCAGCAGCACCAGGGGGCGTCATGAAAAACTGTTTTTT. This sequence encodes CASSTRGRHEKLFF.

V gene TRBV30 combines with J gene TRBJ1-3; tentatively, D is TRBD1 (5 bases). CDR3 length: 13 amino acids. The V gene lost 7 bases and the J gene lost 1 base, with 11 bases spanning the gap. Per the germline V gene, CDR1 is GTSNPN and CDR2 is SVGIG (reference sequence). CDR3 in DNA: TGTGCCTCCCACAGGATTTCTGGAAACACCATATATTTT. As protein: CASHRISGNTIYF. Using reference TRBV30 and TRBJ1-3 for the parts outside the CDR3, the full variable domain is SQTIHQWPATLVQPVGSPLSLECTVEGTSNPNLYWYRQAAGRGLQLLFYSVGIGQISSEVPQNLSASRPQDRQFILSSKKLLLSDSGFYLCASHRISGNTIYFGEGSWLTVV.

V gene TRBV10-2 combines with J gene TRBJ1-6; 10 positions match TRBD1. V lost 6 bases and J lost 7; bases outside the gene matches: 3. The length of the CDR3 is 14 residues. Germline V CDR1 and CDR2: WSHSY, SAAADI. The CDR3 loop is CASRTGGKNSPLHF. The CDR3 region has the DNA TGCGCCAGCAGGACAGGGGGCAAAAATTCACCCCTCCACTTT.

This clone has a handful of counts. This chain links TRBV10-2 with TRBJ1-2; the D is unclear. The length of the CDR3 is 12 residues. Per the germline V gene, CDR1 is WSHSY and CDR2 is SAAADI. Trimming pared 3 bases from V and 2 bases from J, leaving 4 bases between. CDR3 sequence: CASSDRNYGYTF. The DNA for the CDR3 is TGCGCCAGCAGTGACAGGAACTATGGCTACACCTTC.

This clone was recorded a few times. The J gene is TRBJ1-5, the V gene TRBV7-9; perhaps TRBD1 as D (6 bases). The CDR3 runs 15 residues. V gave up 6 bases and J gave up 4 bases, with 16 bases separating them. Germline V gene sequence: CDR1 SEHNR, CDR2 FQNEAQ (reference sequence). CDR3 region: CASSLQGGVNQPQHF. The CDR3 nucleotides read TGTGCCAGCAGTCTTCAAGGGGGAGTAAATCAGCCCCAGCATTTT.

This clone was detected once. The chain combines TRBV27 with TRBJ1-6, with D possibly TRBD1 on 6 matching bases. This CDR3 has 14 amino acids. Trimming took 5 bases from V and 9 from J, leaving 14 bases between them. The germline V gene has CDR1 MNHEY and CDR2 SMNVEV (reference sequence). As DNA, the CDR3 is TGTGCCAGCAGTACCCGGACAGCCCGTTCACCCCTCCACTTT. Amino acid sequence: CASSTRTARSPLHF.

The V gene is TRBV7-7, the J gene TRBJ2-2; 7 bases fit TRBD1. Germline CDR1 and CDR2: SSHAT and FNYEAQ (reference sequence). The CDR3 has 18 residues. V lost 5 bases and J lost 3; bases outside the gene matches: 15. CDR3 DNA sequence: TGTGCCAGCAGCCTAGGGGCCGGGACAGTCGTTCACACCGGGGAGCTGTTTTTT. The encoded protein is CASSLGAGTVVHTGELFF.

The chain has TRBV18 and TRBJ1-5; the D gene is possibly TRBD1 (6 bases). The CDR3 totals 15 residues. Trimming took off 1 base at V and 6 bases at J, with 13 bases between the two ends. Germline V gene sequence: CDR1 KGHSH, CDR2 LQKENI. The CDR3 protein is CASSPQGGGPQPQHF. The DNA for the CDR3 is TGTGCCAGCTCACCACAGGGGGGGGGCCCTCAGCCCCAGCATTTT.

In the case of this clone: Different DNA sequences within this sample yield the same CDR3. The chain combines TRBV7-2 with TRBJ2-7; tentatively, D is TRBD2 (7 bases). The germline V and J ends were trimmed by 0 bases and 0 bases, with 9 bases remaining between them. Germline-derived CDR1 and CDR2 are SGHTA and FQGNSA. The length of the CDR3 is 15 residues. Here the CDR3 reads CASSLAGGPSYEQYF. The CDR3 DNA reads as TGTGCCAGCAGCTTAGCGGGGGGGCCCTCCTACGAGCAGTACTTC.

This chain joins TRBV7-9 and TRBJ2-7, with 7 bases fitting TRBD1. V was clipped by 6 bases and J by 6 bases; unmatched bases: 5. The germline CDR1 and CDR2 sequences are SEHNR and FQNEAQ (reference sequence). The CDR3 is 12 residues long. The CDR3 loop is CASRQTGREQYF. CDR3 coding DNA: TGTGCCAGCAGACAGACAGGGCGCGAGCAGTACTTC.

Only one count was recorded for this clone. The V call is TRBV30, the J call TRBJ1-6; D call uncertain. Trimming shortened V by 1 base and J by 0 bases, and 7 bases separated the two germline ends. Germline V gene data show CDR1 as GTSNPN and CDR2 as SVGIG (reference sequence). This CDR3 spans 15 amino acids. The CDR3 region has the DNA TGTGCCTGGAGTGCTTACTTCTCCTATAATTCACCCCTCCACTTT. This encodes CAWSAYFSYNSPLHF.